The 14 T cell receptor beta chains presented below share a single source sample, sequenced in a study of blood T cell repertoires in COVID-19. The repertoire was sequenced with immunoSEQ multiplex PCR; TCRdb's copy has only in-frame clones and lacks some. The sample lists under 45,000 clones, 88% occurring once. Sample: peripheral blood. These TCRs come from a man in his sixties with active COVID-19.

By sample fraction, this clone is medium-sized. V and J are TRBV6-1 and TRBJ2-6, with 8 bases identical to TRBD1. J gave up 3 bases and V 2 bases, and 3 bases lay outside the gene matches. The CDR3 extends over 16 amino acids. Germline V CDR1 and CDR2: MNHNS, SASEGT. CDR3 in amino acids: CASSEQGANGANVLTF. The CDR3 bases are TGTGCCAGCAGTGAACAGGGGGCTAATGGGGCCAACGTCCTGACTTTC.

V usage is TRBV11-2 and J usage is TRBJ2-1; 13 bases are a match to TRBD2. The V and J ends lost 5 bases and 8 bases, in that order; junction bases with no gene match: 9. This CDR3 is 16 amino acids long. Germline CDR1 SGHAT, CDR2 FQNNGV. The CDR3 region is CASSPRTSGSPYEQFF. In nucleotides, the CDR3 is TGTGCCAGCAGCCCCCGGACTAGCGGGAGTCCGTATGAGCAGTTCTTC.

The chain joins TRBV7-8 to TRBJ2-3; a weak D match, TRBD1 (6 bases). Germline V lookup: CDR1 SGHVS, CDR2 FQNEAQ. The V end was cut by 9 bases, the J end by 2 bases, with 18 bases between. The length of the CDR3 is 15 residues. The CDR3 spells CASVGSRGYTDTQYF. The CDR3 coding sequence is TGTGCCAGTGTTGGGAGCAGGGGTTACACAGATACGCAGTATTTT.

The chain has TRBV6-2 or TRBV6-3 and TRBJ1-5; D gene ambiguous. Germline CDR1 reads MNHEY; CDR2 reads SVGEGT. V lost 3 bases and J 7 bases, leaving 13 bases between the germline ends. The CDR3 is made up of 14 amino acids. The CDR3 region is CASSYWATGQPQHF. The DNA for the CDR3 is TGTGCCAGCAGTTATTGGGCCACTGGACAGCCCCAGCATTTT.

This clone appeared once. The genes are TRBV6-6 and TRBJ1-5; 7 nucleotides line up with TRBD1. Germline trimming cut 2 bases from V and 6 bases from J; bases unmatched to any gene: 4. Germline V lookup: CDR1 MNHNY, CDR2 SVGAGI (reference sequence). This CDR3 is 14 amino acids long. The chain's CDR3 is CASSYGTDGQPQHF. As DNA, the CDR3 is TGTGCCAGCAGTTACGGGACAGACGGTCAGCCCCAGCATTTT.

The rearrangement joins TRBV7-9 to TRBJ1-3; D not resolved. From germline, CDR1 is SEHNR and CDR2 FQNEAQ (reference sequence). This CDR3 has 19 residues. V shed 2 bases and J shed 1 base, with 21 bases lying between them. The CDR3 bases are TGTGCCAGCAGCTTATTGTTGTGGAGGGCCGAATCGTCTGGAAACACCATATATTTT. It specifies CASSLLLWRAESSGNTIYF.

The chain uses TRBV10-2 and TRBJ1-1; a weak D match, TRBD1 (5 bases). The CDR3 runs 15 residues. The V gene lost 0 bases and the J gene lost 2 bases, with 10 bases spanning the gap. Germline CDR1 WSHSY, CDR2 SAAADI. The DNA for the CDR3 is TGCGCCAGCAGTGAGTCAGGCAGGGATAACACTGAAGCTTTCTTT. This translates into CASSESGRDNTEAFF.

This chain uses TRBV10-3 with TRBJ1-4; D unclear. Trimming took 4 bases from V and 8 from J, leaving 8 bases between them. CDR3 length: 12 residues. Per the germline V gene, CDR1 is ENHRY and CDR2 is SYGVKD. Here the CDR3 DNA reads TGTGCCATCAGTGCTGACGGGGAAAAACTGTTTTTT. Protein: CAISADGEKLFF.

This chain joins TRBV4-2 and TRBJ1-6; D is undetermined. CDR3 size: 16 residues. V gave up 0 bases and J gave up 5 bases, with 11 bases separating them. CDR1 is LGHNA and CDR2 is YNFKEQ in the germline V gene. Written as DNA, the CDR3 is TGTGCCAGCAGCCAAGAAAGAGTAGACAATAATTCACCCCTCCACTTT. Its translation is CASSQERVDNNSPLHF.

The chain recombines TRBV12-3 or TRBV12-4 with TRBJ1-2; D unresolved. The CDR3 covers 12 residues. Trimming pared 4 bases from V and 8 bases from J, leaving 11 bases between. The CDR3 is CASSWLGAGYTF. DNA of the CDR3: TGTGCCAGCAGTTGGTTGGGAGCGGGCTACACCTTC.

This chain connects TRBV7-3 to TRBJ1-1; weak D call: TRBD1 (5 bases). The V end lost 2 bases, the J end lost 1 base, and 5 bases lay between the germline ends. The CDR3 spans 13 residues. From germline, CDR1 is SGHTA and CDR2 FQGTGA. This CDR3 reads CASSLGQNTEAFF. CDR3 nucleotides: TGTGCCAGCAGCTTAGGACAGAACACTGAAGCTTTCTTT.

The J gene is TRBJ2-7, the V gene TRBV7-9; 7 bases line up with TRBD2. V trimming: 5 bases; J trimming: 3 bases; junction bases outside the gene matches: 7. CDR1 is SEHNR and CDR2 is FQNEAQ in the germline V gene (reference sequence). The length of the CDR3 is 14 residues. The CDR3 spells CASSPSGGYYEQYF. The CDR3 nucleotides read TGTGCCAGCAGCCCTAGCGGCGGGTACTACGAGCAGTACTTC.

The gene calls are TRBV29-1 and TRBJ2-2; 10 bases agree with TRBD1. This CDR3 comprises 14 residues. J was trimmed by 7 bases and V by 5 bases; bases with no gene match: 7. CDR1 is SQVTM, CDR2 ANQGSEA, per germline. CDR3: CSVRTGGANGELFF. CDR3 coding DNA: TGCAGCGTTAGGACAGGGGGAGCCAACGGGGAGCTGTTTTTT.

This rearrangement joins TRBV25-1 to TRBJ2-3, with 8 bases aligning to TRBD1. The CDR3 has 15 amino acids. The ends lost 6 bases at V and 2 bases at J; junction bases unmatched: 7. Per germline, CDR1 MGHDK and CDR2 SYGVNS. CDR3 sequence (DNA): TGTGCCAGCAGAGACAGGGGATTCGTCACAGATACGCAGTATTTT. It codes for CASRDRGFVTDTQYF. Full variable domain (missing parts from reference TRBV25-1 and TRBJ2-3): EADIYQTPRYLVIGTGKKITLECSQTMGHDKMYWYQQDPGMELHLIHYSYGVNSTEKGDLSSESTVSRIRTEHFPLTLESARPSHTSQYLCASRDRGFVTDTQYFGPGTRLTVL.